This TCR beta chain derives from a study of beta chain features in type 1 diabetes. General study points: TCRB CDR3 length was moderately but significantly reduced in all four CD4+ subsets of Type 1 diabetes patients.

This clone was counted a few times. Its target is not known. Over 98% purity was reached by all sorted populations. The sequenced template was cDNA made from the entire isolated RNA. Regulatory, naive and central memory T cell samples averaged about 3.5 million reads. Sequenced by immunoSEQ multiplex PCR; TCRdb stores in-frame clones only, minus some. The sample carries around 280,000 clones, around 7.8% recorded once. Trimming took 5 bases from V and 8 from J, leaving 21 bases between them. The length of the CDR3 is 15 residues. From germline, CDR1 is SGHTA and CDR2 FQGNSA. The chain employs TRBV7-2 and TRBJ1-1; D ambiguous. The sequenced material came from central memory CD4+ T cells from blood. The origin of this receptor is a woman under 30 in good health. The DNA for the CDR3 is TGTGCCAGCAGCCCACATTTGGGAGAAGGGTCCGAAGCTTTCTTT. Encoded protein: CASSPHLGEGSEAFF. Combining the CDR3 with reference TRBV7-2 and TRBJ1-1 gives the whole variable domain GAGVSQSPSNKVTEKGKDVELRCDPISGHTALYWYRQSLGQGLEFLIYFQGNSAPDKSGLPSDRFSAERTGGSVSTLTIQRTQQEDSAVYLCASSPHLGEGSEAFFGQGTRLTVV.